This T cell receptor (beta chain) was identified in a study of neurological immune-mediated disorders. 5'RACE generated cDNA with 10-nucleotide random UMIs. Each CDR3 protein gets one entry after TCRdb re-called the 5' RACE reads with MiXCR. This sample has about 30,000 distinct CDR3 sequences, with 12% found just once. Study-level results: The greatest TCR clonal expansion appeared in HTLV-1-associated myelopathy and the smallest, falling below healthy controls, in multiple sclerosis.

The table lists this clonotype with many counts. As yet, its antigen is unknown. This CDR3 has 14 amino acids. CDR1 is SGHKS, CDR2 YYEKEE, per germline (reference sequence). V lost 4 bases and J lost 5, with 15 bases in between. The study used blood bank volunteers in Maryland, USA, as healthy controls. 2 million PBMCs stored at -80 C were the source of the unsorted libraries. This sequence joins TRBV5-5 and TRBJ1-2; TRBD1 might be the D (5 bases). The receptor comes from a woman aged 55-70 years in good health. The sample taken for sequencing was PBMCs. The CDR3 region has the DNA TGTGCCAGCAGCATGGACGGGGGGGAATATGGCTACACCTTC. It codes for CASSMDGGEYGYTF.